One sample yielded the 19 T cell receptor beta chains listed below, sequenced in a study of early T cells in non-severe SARS-CoV-2 infection. TCRdb recomputed calls from the 5' RACE reads with MiXCR, one row per CDR3 protein. The top ten clones hold approximately 2.9% of a sample with 75,000 to 80,000 distinct CDR3 sequences, 15% to 20% of them seen once. Sequences were obtained from whole blood. These TCRs come from an adult who was a healthcare worker with PCR-confirmed SARS-CoV-2 infection or an uninfected control (not recorded which).

J is TRBJ2-7 and V is TRBV5-1, with D perhaps assigned TRBD1 or TRBD2 (5 bases each). V lost 4 bases and J 7 bases, leaving 18 bases between the germline ends. The length of the CDR3 is 14 residues. In germline, CDR1 is SGHRS, CDR2 YFSETQ. This chain's CDR3 is CASSLGTSKSEQYF. CDR3 DNA: TGCGCCAGCAGCCTCGGGACCTCGAAATCGGAGCAGTACTTC.

The chain uses TRBV24-1 and TRBJ1-5; D ambiguous. Germline lookup yields CDR1 KGHDR and CDR2 SFDVKD. V lost 4 bases and J 2 bases, leaving 14 bases between the germline ends. This CDR3 contains 16 residues. The CDR3: CATSDGRSSGNQPQHF. For the CDR3, the DNA is TGTGCCACCAGTGACGGGAGGTCTTCGGGCAATCAGCCCCAGCATTTT.

The chain uses TRBV2 and TRBJ2-5, with a possible D match to TRBD2 (5 bases). The CDR3 totals 14 residues. Germline V gives CDR1 SNHLY, CDR2 FYNNEI. The V and J ends lost 6 bases and 6 bases respectively, with 17 bases between them. The CDR3 DNA reads as TGTGCCAGCAGCCACCTATTCGGGGATCAGACCCAGTACTTC. This gives the protein CASSHLFGDQTQYF.

Ten or more counts support this clonotype. The chain carries TRBV15 and TRBJ2-7, with 7 bases lining up with TRBD2. The CDR3 covers 16 residues. The V and J ends lost 0 bases and 0 bases, in that order; junction bases with no gene match: 5. The germline gives CDR1 LNHNV, CDR2 YYDKDF (reference sequence). The CDR3 DNA reads TGTGCCACCAGCAGAGATCCGGGGACTATCTCCTACGAGCAGTACTTC. The encoded protein is CATSRDPGTISYEQYF.

This rearrangement joins TRBV18 to TRBJ1-5; D perhaps matches TRBD1 (6 bases). From germline, CDR1 is KGHSH and CDR2 LQKENI. V was trimmed by 3 bases and J by 6 bases, leaving 12 bases between them. This CDR3 spans 14 amino acids. CDR3 amino acids: CASSPQGSAQPQHF. The CDR3 DNA follows: TGTGCCAGCTCACCTCAGGGGTCGGCTCAGCCCCAGCATTTT.

This clonotype showed up just a few times. The genes are TRBV19 and TRBJ1-5, with D possibly being TRBD1 (5 bases). This CDR3 is 15 amino acids long. Looked up from germline, CDR1 is LNHDA and CDR2 is SQIVND (reference sequence). Trimming stripped 5 bases from V and 2 bases from J, with 13 bases between. The CDR3 reads CASSLKRGGNQPQHF. CDR3 sequence (DNA): TGTGCCAGTAGTCTCAAGCGAGGGGGCAATCAGCCCCAGCATTTT.

The rearrangement links TRBV30 to TRBJ2-3; D is uncertain. In germline, CDR1 is GTSNPN, CDR2 SVGIG (reference sequence). The CDR3 has 12 residues. The V gene lost 6 bases and the J gene lost 2 bases, with 9 bases spanning the gap. CDR3 loop: CACTGPTDTQYF. CDR3 coding DNA: TGTGCCTGTACTGGGCCCACAGATACGCAGTATTTT.

The sample holds a few counts of this clonotype. The V call is TRBV27, the J call TRBJ2-7, with a possible D match to TRBD1 (6 bases). CDR1 MNHEY and CDR2 SMNVEV come from the germline V gene (reference sequence). The CDR3 contains 14 residues. V was trimmed by 5 bases and J by 2 bases, leaving 13 bases between them. The CDR3 region has the DNA TGTGCCAGCAGTACCTTAGGGGGAGCCTACGAGCAGTACTTC. Amino acids: CASSTLGGAYEQYF.

J is TRBJ2-5 and V is TRBV29-1; D not resolved. Germline V gene sequence: CDR1 SQVTM, CDR2 ANQGSEA. The CDR3 length is 13 residues. Trimming cost V 7 bases and J 2 bases, with 14 bases left between them. Written as DNA, the CDR3 is TGCAGCGCCTCTGGATACAGTCAAGAGACCCAGTACTTC. Protein product: CSASGYSQETQYF.

This clonotype came up a few times. The J gene is TRBJ2-1, the V gene TRBV5-4, with D perhaps matching TRBD1 (5 bases). This CDR3 has 14 amino acids. Between the trimmed V and J ends, which lost 0 bases and 10 bases, there was a span of 14 bases. Germline V gene sequence: CDR1 SGHNT, CDR2 YYREEE (reference sequence). CDR3 coding DNA: TGTGCCAGCAGCTTGGCGGTAGGGGATCGGGAGCAGTTCTTC. As protein: CASSLAVGDREQFF.

This clonotype was recorded once. This sequence joins TRBV10-3 and TRBJ2-5; TRBD2 agrees at 9 bases. The germline gives CDR1 ENHRY, CDR2 SYGVKD. This CDR3 is built from 17 residues. V shed 3 bases and J 0 bases; nucleotides not matched to a gene: 8. The chain's CDR3 is CAISEGLAGRYQETQYF. Written as DNA, the CDR3 is TGTGCCATCAGTGAAGGGCTAGCGGGACGTTACCAAGAGACCCAGTACTTC.

This clonotype occurred a few times. V gene TRBV5-1 combines with J gene TRBJ1-3, with D possibly being TRBD1 (5 bases). The V gene lost 2 bases and the J gene lost 1 base, with 13 bases spanning the gap. Germline V lookup: CDR1 SGHRS, CDR2 YFSETQ. This CDR3 has 16 amino acids. CDR3 sequence (DNA): TGCGCCAGCAGCTTAACTACGGGGGAGTCTGGAAACACCATATATTTT. It yields the protein CASSLTTGESGNTIYF.

The chain has TRBV2 and TRBJ1-1; TRBD1 aligns across 8 bases. This CDR3 has 14 amino acids. V shed 5 bases and J 1 base; nucleotides not matched to a gene: 3. From germline, CDR1 is SNHLY and CDR2 FYNNEI. CDR3 DNA sequence: TGTGCCAGCAGTCGGGACAGGCCGAACACTGAAGCTTTCTTT. Amino acids: CASSRDRPNTEAFF.

The V gene is TRBV6-5, the J gene TRBJ2-1, with 9 bases aligning to TRBD2. The trim removed 8 bases at V and 7 bases at J, leaving 9 bases unmatched. The CDR3 totals 14 residues. CDR1 is MNHEY and CDR2 is SVGAGI in the germline V gene. CDR3 loop: CASRQAGGRNEQFF. In nucleotides, the CDR3 is TGTGCCAGCCGCCAGGCGGGAGGGCGGAATGAGCAGTTCTTC.

The V gene is TRBV12-3 or TRBV12-4, the J gene TRBJ1-2; D is uncertain. The ends were cut back, 2 bases at V and 4 bases at J, with 14 bases in the middle. The CDR3 has 15 amino acids. This CDR3 is CASSLWRTRGYGYTF. CDR3 in DNA: TGTGCCAGCAGTTTATGGAGAACCCGAGGCTATGGCTACACCTTC.

The J gene is TRBJ2-7, the V gene TRBV11-3; no clear D. V dropped 0 bases and J dropped 7 bases, with 10 bases sitting between them. CDR3 size: 13 residues. Germline lookup yields CDR1 SGHNT and CDR2 YENEEA. As DNA, the CDR3 is TGTGCCAGCAGCTTAGATCAGCCGGCGGAGCAGTACTTC. It codes for CASSLDQPAEQYF.

This chain connects TRBV29-1 to TRBJ2-3; possibly TRBD1 or TRBD2 for D (5 bases each). Germline-derived CDR1 and CDR2 are SQVTM and ANQGSEA. V lost 4 bases and J 7 bases, leaving 9 bases between the germline ends. The CDR3 totals 11 residues. DNA for the CDR3: TGCAGCGTTGGGGACGCAAATACGCAGTATTTT. It translates to CSVGDANTQYF.

The V and J genes are TRBV10-3 and TRBJ1-2, with a tentative D call TRBD1 (6 bases). Germline V gene data show CDR1 as ENHRY and CDR2 as SYGVKD. Trimming stripped 4 bases from V and 8 bases from J, with 14 bases between. The CDR3 consists of 13 residues. DNA for the CDR3: TGTGCCATCAGTGCGGGGACACCAGTCGGCTACACCTTC. This translates into CAISAGTPVGYTF.

The rearrangement uses TRBV20-1 and TRBJ1-4; D is ambiguous. V dropped 0 bases and J dropped 7 bases, with 6 bases sitting between them. The CDR3 is 12 amino acids. In germline, CDR1 is DFQATT, CDR2 SNEGSKA (reference sequence). CDR3 amino acids: CSARDLSEKLFF. The DNA of the CDR3 is TGCAGTGCTAGAGACCTATCTGAAAAACTGTTTTTT.